This entry lists 28 T cell receptor beta chains sequenced from one sample in a study of blood T cells in healthy people across ages (dated by TCRdb to between 2015 and 2017). Receptor amplification or capture employed 5' RACE. The run used an Illumina HiSeq 2500. The second PCR ran for about 7 to 11 cycles and used a J-beta primer mix along with a sample-barcoded 5' primer. TCRdb took the public reads, trimmed them with fastp at Q25, ran MiXCR for clone calling and kept in-frame beta chains. When rows share a CDR3 protein, they turn into one entry using the most common DNA and genes. The sample table shows about 680,000 distinct CDR3 sequences, and roughly 49% are seen once. About a third of the sample goes to the ten largest clones. The sequencing sample was made of blood. Receptor source: a woman aged 55-70 years in good health.

With respect to this clonotype: The CDR3 does not close with the conserved phenylalanine or tryptophan, likely indicating a read error. This rearrangement joins TRBV2 to TRBJ1-5, with 7 bases aligning to TRBD1. The CDR3 is 16 amino acids. Per germline, CDR1 SNHLY and CDR2 FYNNEI. V dropped 1 base and J dropped 4; count of bases not matched to a gene: 7. CDR3 protein: CASSEGGTVRNQPQHL. In DNA, the CDR3 is TGTGCCAGCAGTGAAGGAGGGACAGTTAGGAATCAGCCCCAGCATTTG.

The chain uses TRBV10-3 and TRBJ2-1; TRBD2 matches at 7 bases. Trimming at V came to 5 bases and at J to 8 bases, leaving 12 bases not matched to a gene. This CDR3 region has 15 residues. From germline, CDR1 is ENHRY and CDR2 SYGVKD. In DNA, the CDR3 is TGTGCCATCAGTATGGGAGGGGCGGGACGCTATGAGCAGTTCTTC. Its protein product is CAISMGGAGRYEQFF.

The chain carries TRBV7-3 and TRBJ1-1; D uncertain. The CDR3 consists of 13 residues. Between the trimmed V and J ends, which lost 2 bases and 8 bases, there was a span of 12 bases. The germline V gene has CDR1 SGHTA and CDR2 FQGTGA. The CDR3 protein is CASSLDGSSEAFF. The CDR3 coding sequence is TGTGCCAGCAGCTTAGACGGAAGTAGCGAAGCTTTCTTT.

With regard to this clonotype: Germline and junction disagree at one end, which may indicate a read error. The CDR3 coding sequence is TGCGCCAGCAGCTACCCGGATGGAGAGCACTACTTC. Residues: CASSYPDGEHYF. The chain carries TRBV5-1 and TRBJ2-7; D gene unclear. The CDR3 totals 12 residues. Germline V gives CDR1 SGHRS, CDR2 YFSETQ.

The chain employs TRBV20-1 and TRBJ2-1, with 7 nucleotides matching TRBD2. The CDR3 is 12 residues long. The ends lost 4 bases at V and 7 bases at J; junction bases unmatched: 4. Germline CDR1 reads DFQATT; CDR2 reads SNEGSKA (reference sequence). Written as DNA, the CDR3 is TGCAGTGCTAAACTAGCGTGGAATGAGCAGTTCTTC. Translation: CSAKLAWNEQFF.

The chain is built from TRBV20-1 and TRBJ2-2, with D possibly matching TRBD2 (6 bases). The CDR3 covers 18 residues. Trimming removed 0 bases from V and 1 base from J, with 18 bases in between. The germline V gene has CDR1 DFQATT and CDR2 SNEGSKA (reference sequence). The CDR3 loop is CSARDLATGDGNTGELFF. CDR3 DNA: TGCAGTGCTAGAGATCTAGCGACGGGGGATGGGAACACCGGGGAGCTGTTTTTT.

J is TRBJ2-3 and V is TRBV21-1; the DNA was not used to check the table's D call, TRBD2. TRBV21-1 is a pseudogene locus. The CDR3 is 20 residues long. The CDR3 protein is CASSVRLGMVVKAATDTQYF. The CDR3 DNA is TGTGCCAGCAGCGTCCGACTAGGAATGGTGGTCAAGGCCGCCACAGATACGCAGTATTTT.

V usage is TRBV29-1 and J usage is TRBJ2-5, with D perhaps being TRBD1 or TRBD2 (5 bases each). The germline V gene encodes CDR1 SQVTM and CDR2 ANQGSEA. This CDR3 region has 13 residues. The V gene lost 6 bases and the J gene lost 11 bases, with 22 bases spanning the gap. This CDR3 reads CSVRRRGVDEQYF. The CDR3 DNA follows: TGCAGCGTCCGACGACGGGGCGTAGATGAGCAGTACTTC.

The chain links TRBV6-2 or TRBV6-3 to TRBJ2-5; D is undetermined. This CDR3 region has 15 residues. Germline values: CDR1 MNHEY, CDR2 SVGEGT. V lost 6 bases and J lost 2, with 16 bases in between. CDR3 nucleotide sequence: TGTGCCAGCAGCCGCATATCGCCCTGGCAAGAGACCCAGTACTTC. It encodes CASSRISPWQETQYF.

This chain connects TRBV20-1 to TRBJ2-7, with TRBD2 identical over 11 bases. This CDR3 spans 14 amino acids. The V gene end was trimmed by 1 base and the J gene end by 2 bases; junction bases not matched to a gene: 1. Germline CDR1 DFQATT, CDR2 SNEGSKA (reference sequence). CDR3 DNA: TGCAGTGCTAGAGTACTAGCGGGAGCCTACGAGCAGTACTTC. The encoded protein is CSARVLAGAYEQYF.

The V gene is TRBV20-1, the J gene TRBJ2-5, with 8 bases aligning to TRBD2. V was clipped by 3 bases and J by 4 bases; unmatched bases: 13. The length of the CDR3 is 16 residues. Germline CDR1 reads DFQATT; CDR2 reads SNEGSKA (reference sequence). CDR3 nucleotide sequence: TGCAGTGCTAGGCGTCCAGCGGGAGCCCCGGGAGAGACCCAGTACTTC. Protein: CSARRPAGAPGETQYF.

The rearrangement joins TRBV20-1 to TRBJ1-4; D is uncertain. V gave up 2 bases and J gave up 0 bases, with 4 bases separating them. The CDR3 consists of 13 residues. In germline, CDR1 is DFQATT, CDR2 SNEGSKA (reference sequence). The CDR3 here is CSARIATNEKLFF. Here the CDR3 DNA reads TGCAGTGCTAGAATAGCAACTAATGAAAAACTGTTTTTT.

This clonotype was counted a few times. V and J are TRBV20-1 and TRBJ1-4; 10 nucleotides align to TRBD1. The V and J ends lost 6 bases and 7 bases, in that order; junction bases with no gene match: 8. This CDR3 is 14 amino acids long. CDR1 is DFQATT and CDR2 is SNEGSKA in the germline V gene (reference sequence). The CDR3 DNA reads TGCAGTGCGCCGGGACAGGGGCAGGGTGAAAAACTGTTTTTT. As protein: CSAPGQGQGEKLFF.

The rearrangement joins TRBV6-1 to TRBJ2-5; TRBD1 or TRBD2 may be the D gene (5 bases each). Germline lookup yields CDR1 MNHNS and CDR2 SASEGT. CDR3 size: 19 residues. Trimming left V 6 bases short and J 11 bases short, with 37 bases between. The CDR3: CASRRVNIGGGTKVGEQYF. The CDR3 bases are TGTGCCAGCAGGCGAGTTAATATCGGTGGCGGCACAAAGGTGGGGGAGCAGTACTTC.

V usage is TRBV15 and J usage is TRBJ2-1; no clear D. The length of the CDR3 is 13 residues. Germline lookup yields CDR1 LNHNV and CDR2 YYDKDF (reference sequence). V was clipped by 9 bases and J by 0 bases, with 9 bases between them. In DNA, the CDR3 is TGTGCCACTGCCGCCTACTCCTACAATGAGCAGTTCTTC. It codes for CATAAYSYNEQFF. Based on the CDR3 plus reference TRBV15 and TRBJ2-1, the full variable domain is DAMVIQNPRYQVTQFGKPVTLSCSQTLNHNVMYWYQQKSSQAPKLLFHYYDKDFNNEADTPDNFQSRRPNTSFCFLDIRSPGLGDTAMYLCATAAYSYNEQFFGPGTRLTVL.

The rearrangement links TRBV5-8 to TRBJ2-3; TRBD2 is a possible D gene (6 bases). V was cut by 0 bases and J by 6 bases, with 14 bases left in between. Germline loops: CDR1 SGHTS, CDR2 YDEGEE. CDR3 length: 15 amino acids. This chain's CDR3 is CASSLALPGVDTQYF. CDR3 sequence (DNA): TGTGCCAGCAGCTTGGCCCTACCGGGAGTTGATACGCAGTATTTT.

The chain links TRBV20-1 to TRBJ2-7; possible D gene TRBD2, 7 bases. CDR3 length equals 15 residues. The V gene lost 1 base and the J gene lost 3 bases, with 16 bases spanning the gap. Germline V gene data show CDR1 as DFQATT and CDR2 as SNEGSKA (reference sequence). In nucleotides, the CDR3 is TGCAGTGCTAGAGGAGTCAGGGGAGGGAACTACGAGCAGTACTTC. Protein: CSARGVRGGNYEQYF.

This clonotype has a count of ten or more. This rearrangement joins TRBV25-1 to TRBJ2-1; a weak D match, TRBD2 (5 bases). Trimming removed 4 bases at V and 7 bases at J, with 14 bases between. Germline CDR1 MGHDK, CDR2 SYGVNS. CDR3 length: 14 amino acids. This CDR3 is CASSGTGFRNEQFF. Here the CDR3 DNA reads TGTGCCAGCAGTGGGACTGGGTTTCGGAATGAGCAGTTCTTC.

This sequence joins TRBV7-2 and TRBJ2-1, with D uncertain. Germline CDR1 and CDR2: SGHTA and FQGNSA. V was shortened by 4 bases and J by 10 bases, with 11 bases between the two germline ends. CDR3 size: 12 residues. The CDR3 sequence is CASSSNFREQFF. DNA of the CDR3: TGTGCCAGCAGCTCCAACTTTAGAGAGCAGTTCTTC.

The J gene is TRBJ2-1, the V gene TRBV19; 10 bases fit TRBD2. The length of the CDR3 is 14 residues. Germline assignment: CDR1 LNHDA and CDR2 SQIVND (reference sequence). V gave up 10 bases and J gave up 5 bases; unmatched junction bases: 8. This chain's CDR3 is CAISKGLAHNEQFF. CDR3 DNA sequence: TGTGCCATCTCCAAGGGACTAGCGCACAATGAGCAGTTCTTC.

This chain uses TRBV12-3 or TRBV12-4 with TRBJ2-7; D remains unclear. There are 12 residues in the CDR3. The V end lost 3 bases, the J end lost 7 bases, and 10 bases lay between the germline ends. CDR3 nucleotides: TGTGCCAGCAGTTTCCGTCCACAAGAGCAGTACTTC. Translating gives CASSFRPQEQYF.

The chain is built from TRBV18 and TRBJ2-1, with TRBD1 as a possible D gene (6 bases). Trimming pared 6 bases from V and 0 bases from J, leaving 18 bases between. The CDR3 contains 17 residues. Germline CDR1 and CDR2: KGHSH and LQKENI. CDR3 sequence reads: CASSPRGEFYSYNEQFF. The CDR3 DNA reads TGTGCCAGCTCCCCCAGGGGCGAATTCTACTCCTACAATGAGCAGTTCTTC.

This clonotype was seen a handful of times. The rearrangement links TRBV20-1 to TRBJ2-7; perhaps D is TRBD1 or TRBD2 (5 bases each). The CDR3 consists of 12 residues. V gave up 5 bases and J gave up 7 bases, with 15 bases separating them. The germline CDR1 and CDR2 sequences are DFQATT and SNEGSKA (reference sequence). CDR3 protein: CSAPRDLGEQYF. CDR3 DNA sequence: TGCAGTGCTCCCCGGGACCTAGGAGAGCAGTACTTC.

V gene TRBV29-1 combines with J gene TRBJ2-5, with TRBD2 matching over 7 bases. Germline CDR1 is SQVTM and CDR2 is ANQGSEA. V was pared by 5 bases and J by 11 bases, with 11 bases of the junction left unmatched. The CDR3 spans 12 residues. The chain's CDR3 is CSVSGARNGQYF. As DNA, the CDR3 is TGCAGCGTTAGCGGGGCTCGGAACGGGCAGTACTTC.

J is TRBJ2-7 and V is TRBV7-3; D possibly corresponds to TRBD2 (6 bases). The end of the DNA fits TRBJ2-5 better, so the J call may be wrong. This CDR3 region has 16 residues. Per germline, CDR1 SGHTA and CDR2 FQGTGA. CDR3 sequence (DNA): TGTGCCAGCAGCTTAAGAAGGGTAGGAGGGGAAGAGACCCAGTACTTC. This encodes CASSLRRVGGEETQYF.

This clonotype appeared once. The V and J genes are TRBV9 and TRBJ2-7; 7 bases map to TRBD1. Germline-derived CDR1 and CDR2 are SGDLS and YYNGEE. This CDR3 region has 15 residues. After removal of 4 bases from V and 7 bases from J, the junction contained 14 bases not matched to a gene. CDR3 amino acids: CASSSQGDTYNEQYF. The DNA of the CDR3 is TGTGCCAGCAGCTCTCAGGGGGATACCTACAATGAGCAGTACTTC.

The chain joins TRBV7-2 to TRBJ2-5; 14 bases map to TRBD2. The DNA end favors TRBJ2-7, so the J call may be wrong. The CDR3 runs 15 residues. Germline CDR1 SGHTA, CDR2 FQGNSA. The CDR3 region has the DNA TGTGCCAGCAGCTTAGTGGGGACTAGCGGGAGCGAGCAGTACTTC. Encoded protein: CASSLVGTSGSEQYF.

The chain recombines TRBV2 with TRBJ1-1; D might be TRBD1 (5 bases). This CDR3 contains 15 residues. CDR1 and CDR2 (germline): SNHLY, FYNNEI. V was trimmed by 6 bases and J by 4 bases, leaving 18 bases between them. CDR3 sequence: CASRRTPRVGTEAFF. DNA of the CDR3: TGTGCCAGCAGACGAACCCCCAGGGTGGGCACTGAAGCTTTCTTT.